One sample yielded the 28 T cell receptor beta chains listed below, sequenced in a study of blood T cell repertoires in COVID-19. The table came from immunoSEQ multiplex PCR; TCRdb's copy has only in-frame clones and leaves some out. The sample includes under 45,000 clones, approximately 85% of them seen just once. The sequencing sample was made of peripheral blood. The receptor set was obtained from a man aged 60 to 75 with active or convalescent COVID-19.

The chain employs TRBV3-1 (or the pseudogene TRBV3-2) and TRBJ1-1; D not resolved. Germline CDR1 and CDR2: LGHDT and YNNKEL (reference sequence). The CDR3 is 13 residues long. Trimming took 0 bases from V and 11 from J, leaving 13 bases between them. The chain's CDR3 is CASSQDPGLSAFF. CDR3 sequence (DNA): TGTGCCAGCAGCCAAGACCCGGGTTTGAGTGCTTTCTTT.

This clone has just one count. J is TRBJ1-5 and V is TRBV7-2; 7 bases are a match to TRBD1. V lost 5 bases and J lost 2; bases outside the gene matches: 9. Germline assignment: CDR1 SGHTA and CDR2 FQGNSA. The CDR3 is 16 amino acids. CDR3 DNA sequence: TGTGCCAGCAGCCCGGTGACAGGGTTTGGCAATCAGCCCCAGCATTTT. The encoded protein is CASSPVTGFGNQPQHF.

CDR3 coding DNA: TGTGCCAGCAGCTTGGCAACTAGCGGCGGTCCCACCGGGGAGCTGTTTTTT. It specifies CASSLATSGGPTGELFF. The rearrangement joins TRBV5-5 to TRBJ2-2; 8 nucleotides match TRBD2. Germline CDR1 reads SGHKS; CDR2 reads YYEKEE (reference sequence). This CDR3 comprises 17 residues. The V and J ends lost 0 bases and 4 bases, in that order; junction bases with no gene match: 8.

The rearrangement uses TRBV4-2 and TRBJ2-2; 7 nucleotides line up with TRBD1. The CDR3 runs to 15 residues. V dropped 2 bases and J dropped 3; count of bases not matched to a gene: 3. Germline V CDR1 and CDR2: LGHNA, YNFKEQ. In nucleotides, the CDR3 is TGTGCCAGCAGCCAAAGGGGGCGGGACACCGGGGAGCTGTTTTTT. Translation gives CASSQRGRDTGELFF.

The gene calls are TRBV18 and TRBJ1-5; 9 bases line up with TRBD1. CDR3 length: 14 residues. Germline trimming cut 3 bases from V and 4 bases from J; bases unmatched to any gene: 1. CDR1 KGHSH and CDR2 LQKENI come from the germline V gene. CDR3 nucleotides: TGTGCCAGCTCACCTGGACAGGGGAATCAGCCCCAGCATTTT. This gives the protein CASSPGQGNQPQHF.

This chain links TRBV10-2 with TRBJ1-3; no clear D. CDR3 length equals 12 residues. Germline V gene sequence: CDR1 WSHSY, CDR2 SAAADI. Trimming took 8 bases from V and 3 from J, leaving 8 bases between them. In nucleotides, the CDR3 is TGCGCCAGCGCCCCAGATGGAAACACCATATATTTT. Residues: CASAPDGNTIYF.

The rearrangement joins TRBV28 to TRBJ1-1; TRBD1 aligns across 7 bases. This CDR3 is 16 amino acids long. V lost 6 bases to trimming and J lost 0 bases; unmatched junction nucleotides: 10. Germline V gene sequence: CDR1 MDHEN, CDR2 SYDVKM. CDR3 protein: CASSVKQGNLNTEAFF. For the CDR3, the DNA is TGTGCCAGCAGCGTGAAACAGGGGAATCTGAACACTGAAGCTTTCTTT.

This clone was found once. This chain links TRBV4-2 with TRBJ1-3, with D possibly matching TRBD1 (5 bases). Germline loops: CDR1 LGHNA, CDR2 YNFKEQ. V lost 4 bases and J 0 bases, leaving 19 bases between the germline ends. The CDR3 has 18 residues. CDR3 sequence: CASSPTGTGDSSGNTIYF. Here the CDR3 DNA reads TGTGCCAGCAGCCCAACCGGGACGGGGGATAGCTCTGGAAACACCATATATTTT.

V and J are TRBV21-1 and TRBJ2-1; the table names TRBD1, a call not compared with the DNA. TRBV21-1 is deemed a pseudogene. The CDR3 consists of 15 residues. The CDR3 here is CASSSTGANYNEQFF. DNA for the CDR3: TGTGCCAGCAGCAGCACAGGGGCCAACTACAATGAGCAGTTCTTC.

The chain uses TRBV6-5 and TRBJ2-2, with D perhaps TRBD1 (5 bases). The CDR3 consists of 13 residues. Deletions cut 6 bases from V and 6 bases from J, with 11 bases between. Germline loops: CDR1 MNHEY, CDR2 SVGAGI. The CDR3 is CASSNTGSGELFF. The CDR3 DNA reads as TGTGCCAGCAGCAATACAGGTTCCGGGGAGCTGTTTTTT.

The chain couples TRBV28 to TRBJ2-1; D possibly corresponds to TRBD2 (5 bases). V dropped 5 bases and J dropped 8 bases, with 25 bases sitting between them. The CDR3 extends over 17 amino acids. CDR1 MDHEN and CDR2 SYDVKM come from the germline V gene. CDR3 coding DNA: TGTGCCAGCAGTCCAGAACCTAATTACGTAGAGGGCCATGAGCAGTTCTTC. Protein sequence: CASSPEPNYVEGHEQFF.

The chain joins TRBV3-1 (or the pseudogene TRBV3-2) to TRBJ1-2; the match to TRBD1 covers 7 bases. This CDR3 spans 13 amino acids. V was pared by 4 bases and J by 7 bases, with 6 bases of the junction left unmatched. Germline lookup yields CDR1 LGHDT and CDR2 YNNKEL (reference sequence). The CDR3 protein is CASSPLTGTGYTF. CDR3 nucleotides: TGTGCCAGCAGCCCTCTGACAGGGACTGGCTACACCTTC.

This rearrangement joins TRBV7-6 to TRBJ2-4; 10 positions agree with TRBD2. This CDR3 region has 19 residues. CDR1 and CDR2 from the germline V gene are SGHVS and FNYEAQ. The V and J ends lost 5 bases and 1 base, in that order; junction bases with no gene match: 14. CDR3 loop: CASSVKREGLKAAKNIQYF. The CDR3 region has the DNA TGTGCCAGCAGCGTGAAGCGGGAGGGCCTGAAGGCGGCCAAAAACATTCAGTACTTC.

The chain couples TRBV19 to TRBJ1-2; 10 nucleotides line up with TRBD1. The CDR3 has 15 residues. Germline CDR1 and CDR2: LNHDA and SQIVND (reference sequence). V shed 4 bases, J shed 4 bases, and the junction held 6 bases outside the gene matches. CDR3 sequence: CASSRGQGIAYGYTF. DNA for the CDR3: TGTGCCAGTAGTAGGGGACAGGGGATCGCCTATGGCTACACCTTC.

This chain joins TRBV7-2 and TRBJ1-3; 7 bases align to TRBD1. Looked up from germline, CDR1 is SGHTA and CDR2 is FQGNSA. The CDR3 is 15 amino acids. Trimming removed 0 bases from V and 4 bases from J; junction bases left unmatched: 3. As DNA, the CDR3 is TGTGCCAGCAGCTTAGCGACAGGGTCAGGAAACACCATATATTTT. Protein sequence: CASSLATGSGNTIYF. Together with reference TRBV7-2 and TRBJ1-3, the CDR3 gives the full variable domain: GAGVSQSPSNKVTEKGKDVELRCDPISGHTALYWYRQSLGQGLEFLIYFQGNSAPDKSGLPSDRFSAERTGGSVSTLTIQRTQQEDSAVYLCASSLATGSGNTIYFGEGSWLTVV.

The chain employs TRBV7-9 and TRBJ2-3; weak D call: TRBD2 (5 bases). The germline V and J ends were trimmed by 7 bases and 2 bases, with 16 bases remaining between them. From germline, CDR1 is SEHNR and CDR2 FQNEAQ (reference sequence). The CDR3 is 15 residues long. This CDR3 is CASTDSGGSTDTQYF. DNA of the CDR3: TGTGCCAGCACCGATTCCGGCGGGTCCACAGATACGCAGTATTTT.

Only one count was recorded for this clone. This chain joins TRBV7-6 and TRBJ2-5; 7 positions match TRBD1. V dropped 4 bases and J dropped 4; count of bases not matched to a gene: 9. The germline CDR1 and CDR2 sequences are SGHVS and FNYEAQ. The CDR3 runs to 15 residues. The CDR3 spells CASSSDRLKGETQYF. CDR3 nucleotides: TGTGCCAGCAGCTCGGACAGGTTAAAGGGAGAGACCCAGTACTTC.

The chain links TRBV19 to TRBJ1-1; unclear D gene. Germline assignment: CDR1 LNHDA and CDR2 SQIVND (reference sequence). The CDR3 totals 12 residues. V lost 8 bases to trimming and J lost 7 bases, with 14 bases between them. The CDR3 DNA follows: TGTGCCAGTGACGGGGATTGGGGTGAAGCTTTCTTT. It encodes CASDGDWGEAFF.

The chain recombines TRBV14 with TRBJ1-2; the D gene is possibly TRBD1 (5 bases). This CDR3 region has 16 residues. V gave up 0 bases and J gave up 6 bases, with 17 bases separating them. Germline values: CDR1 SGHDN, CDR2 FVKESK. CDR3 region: CASSQELGGRKNGYTF. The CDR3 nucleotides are TGTGCCAGCAGCCAAGAGCTGGGGGGACGGAAGAATGGCTACACCTTC.

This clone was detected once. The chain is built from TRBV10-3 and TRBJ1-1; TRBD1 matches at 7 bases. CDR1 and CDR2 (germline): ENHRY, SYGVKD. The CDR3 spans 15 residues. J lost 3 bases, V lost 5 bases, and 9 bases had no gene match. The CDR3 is CAISPDRQGYTEAFF. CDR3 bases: TGTGCCATCAGTCCCGATCGACAGGGATACACTGAAGCTTTCTTT.

In DNA, the CDR3 is TGTGCCAGCAGCCCCATGGGACAACGGATTACAGATACGCAGTATTTT. Translated, it gives CASSPMGQRITDTQYF. This sequence joins TRBV13 and TRBJ2-3, with a possible D match to TRBD1 (6 bases). V lost 5 bases to trimming and J lost 3 bases, with 18 bases between them. The CDR3 runs to 16 residues. From germline, CDR1 is PRHDT and CDR2 FYEKMQ (reference sequence).

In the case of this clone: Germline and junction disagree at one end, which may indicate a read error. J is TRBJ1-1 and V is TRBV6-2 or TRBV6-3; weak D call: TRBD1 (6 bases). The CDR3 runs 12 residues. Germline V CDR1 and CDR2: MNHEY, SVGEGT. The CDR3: CASSLLRGGEVF. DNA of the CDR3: TGTGCCAGCAGCCTACTCAGGGGAGGGGAGGTCTTT.

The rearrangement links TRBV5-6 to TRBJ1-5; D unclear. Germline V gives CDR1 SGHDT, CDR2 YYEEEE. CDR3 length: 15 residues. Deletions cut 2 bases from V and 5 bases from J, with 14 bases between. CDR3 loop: CASSLGDQLHQPQHF. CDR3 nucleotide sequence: TGTGCCAGCAGCTTAGGAGACCAACTCCATCAGCCCCAGCATTTT.

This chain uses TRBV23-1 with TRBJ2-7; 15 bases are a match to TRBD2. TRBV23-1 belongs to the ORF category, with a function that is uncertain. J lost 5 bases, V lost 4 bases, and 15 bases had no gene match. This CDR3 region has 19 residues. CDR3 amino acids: CASSPPCTGLAGGVHEQYV. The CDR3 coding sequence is TGCGCCAGCAGTCCCCCCTGCACCGGACTAGCGGGAGGGGTCCACGAGCAGTACGTC.

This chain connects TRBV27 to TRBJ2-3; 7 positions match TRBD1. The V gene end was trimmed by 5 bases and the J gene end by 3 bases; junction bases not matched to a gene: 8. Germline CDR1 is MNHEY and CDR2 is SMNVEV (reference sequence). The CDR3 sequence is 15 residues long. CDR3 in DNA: TGTGCCAGCAGTACCCCTCCAGGGGGTACAGATACGCAGTATTTT. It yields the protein CASSTPPGGTDTQYF.

Here the CDR3 reads CASSPGQVGELFF. The DNA for the CDR3 is TGCGCCAGCAGTCCCGGACAGGTCGGGGAGCTGTTTTTT. V gene TRBV5-1 combines with J gene TRBJ2-2, with 7 bases lining up with TRBD1. With V trimmed by 5 bases and J by 7 bases, 5 bases remained unmatched. This CDR3 contains 13 residues. The V gene's germline CDR1 is SGHRS and CDR2 YFSETQ.

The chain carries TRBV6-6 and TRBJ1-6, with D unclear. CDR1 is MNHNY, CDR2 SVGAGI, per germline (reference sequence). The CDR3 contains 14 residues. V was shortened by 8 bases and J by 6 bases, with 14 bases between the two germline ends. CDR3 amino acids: CASGLEAGNSPLHF. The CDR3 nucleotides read TGTGCCAGCGGCCTAGAGGCGGGTAATTCACCCCTCCACTTT.

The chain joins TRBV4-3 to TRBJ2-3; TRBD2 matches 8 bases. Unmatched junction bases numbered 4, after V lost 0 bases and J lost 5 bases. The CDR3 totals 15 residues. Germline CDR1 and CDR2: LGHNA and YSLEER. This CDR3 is CASSQERAGGDTQYF. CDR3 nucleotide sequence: TGCGCCAGCAGCCAAGAAAGGGCGGGAGGAGATACGCAGTATTTT.